This T cell receptor (beta chain) came from a study of blood T cell repertoires in COVID-19. Germline V gene sequence: CDR1 MGHRA, CDR2 YSYEKL. The CDR3 totals 17 residues. V lost 0 bases to trimming and J lost 0 bases, with 14 bases between them. TCRdb keeps only in-frame clones here, not all; method: immunoSEQ multiplex PCR. The profile shows around 500,000 clones, around 87% of them singletons. Sequenced sample: PBMCs or T cells enriched from blood (not recorded which). The chain recombines TRBV4-1 with TRBJ1-1, with D unresolved. The receptor was derived from a woman aged 40-49 years who had recovered from COVID-19. The CDR3 region has the DNA TGCGCCAGCAGCCAAGATAGCGGCGGAACCATGAACACTGAAGCTTTCTTT. Translated, it gives CASSQDSGGTMNTEAFF.